This TCR beta chain was profiled in a study of regulatory T cells in long-lasting Graves disease. Germline lookup yields CDR1 MDHEN and CDR2 SYDVKM. The CDR3 has 15 amino acids. The ends lost 8 bases at V and 8 bases at J; junction bases unmatched: 13. Time point in this sample: newly diagnosed GD, antithyroid drugs for less than 3 months. Construction of the TCR library relied on RNA isolated from PBMCs. Combining iRepertoire HTBI primers with Arm-PCR of CDR3 regions, the authors built TCR beta libraries. One entry per CDR3 protein, called by TCRdb with MiXCR from the multiplex PCR reads. The table lists a few hundred thousand distinct CDR3 sequences, 12% to 15% of them singletons. Study-wide results and caveats: Patients with persistent disease shared 2,741 public clonotypes, outpacing the roughly 950 shared by new patients.

This clonotype was seen at least ten times. Its specificity is not known. These sequences were also reported in another study, on T cells in Graves' hyperthyroidism and ophthalmopathy.

Sequencing was performed on peripheral blood mononuclear cells (PBMCs), taken at new diagnosis, from a patient treated with antithyroid drugs. The genes are TRBV28 and TRBJ2-1; TRBD1 matches 9 bases. The receptor was derived from a woman aged 45 to 65 with Graves disease. The CDR3 bases are TGTGCCAGCCAGGGGAGGACAGGGGCTTTGGATGAGCAGTTCTTC. Protein sequence: CASQGRTGALDEQFF.